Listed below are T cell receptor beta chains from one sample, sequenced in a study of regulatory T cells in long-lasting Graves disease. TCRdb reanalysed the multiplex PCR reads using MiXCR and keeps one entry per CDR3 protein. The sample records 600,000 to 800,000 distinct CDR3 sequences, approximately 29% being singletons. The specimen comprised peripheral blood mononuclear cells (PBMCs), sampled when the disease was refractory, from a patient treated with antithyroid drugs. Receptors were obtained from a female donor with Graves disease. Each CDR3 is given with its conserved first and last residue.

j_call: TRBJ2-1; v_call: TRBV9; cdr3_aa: CASSFSGGTYNEQFF
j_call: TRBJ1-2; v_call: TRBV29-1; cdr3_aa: CSVRGAYGYTF
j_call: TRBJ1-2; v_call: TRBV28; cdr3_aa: CAVRSGGYGYTF
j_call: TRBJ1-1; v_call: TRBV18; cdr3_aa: CASSPFRDTEAFF
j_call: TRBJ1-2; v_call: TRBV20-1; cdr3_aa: CSAIFPGQGLGGYTF
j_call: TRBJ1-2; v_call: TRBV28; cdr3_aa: CASSFIRNINYGHTF
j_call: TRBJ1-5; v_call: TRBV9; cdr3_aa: CASSGQDNQPQHF
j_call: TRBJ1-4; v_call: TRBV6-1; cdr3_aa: CASTARQIGEKLFF
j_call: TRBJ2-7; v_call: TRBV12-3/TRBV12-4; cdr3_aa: CASSPLGLAEQYF
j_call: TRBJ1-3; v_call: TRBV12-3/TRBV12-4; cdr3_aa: CASGLRGGRNTIYF
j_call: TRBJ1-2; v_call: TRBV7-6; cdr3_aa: CASSSVATQGNYGYTF
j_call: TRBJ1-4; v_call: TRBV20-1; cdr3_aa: CSARLGGPNEKLFF
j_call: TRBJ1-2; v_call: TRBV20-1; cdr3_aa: CSARDLGRSGYTF
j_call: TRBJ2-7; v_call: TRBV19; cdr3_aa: CASSSLGLGTYEQYF
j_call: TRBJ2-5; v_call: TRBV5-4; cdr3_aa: CASSLERGLAGGGQETQYF
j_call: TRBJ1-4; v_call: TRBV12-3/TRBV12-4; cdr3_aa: CASSWDSKTEKLFF
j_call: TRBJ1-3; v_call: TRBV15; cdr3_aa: CATSRVVEGNTIYF
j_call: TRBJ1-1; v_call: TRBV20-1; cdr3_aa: CSAGWEAEAFF
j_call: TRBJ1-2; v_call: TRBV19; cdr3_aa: CASSISAGYTF
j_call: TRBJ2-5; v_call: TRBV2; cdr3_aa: CAIGTSGNGETQYF
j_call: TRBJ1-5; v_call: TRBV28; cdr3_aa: CASRTTGVSNQPQHF
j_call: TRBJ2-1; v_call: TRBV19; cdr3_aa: CASTPRFSGRGHEQFF
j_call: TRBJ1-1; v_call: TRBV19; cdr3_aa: CASRRGTGMTEAFF
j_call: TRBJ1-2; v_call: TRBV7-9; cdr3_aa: CASSSQGAIGYTF
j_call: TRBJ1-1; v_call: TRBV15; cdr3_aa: CATSPGRVNTEAFF
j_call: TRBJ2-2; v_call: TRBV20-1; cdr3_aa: CSARSGALGTGELFF
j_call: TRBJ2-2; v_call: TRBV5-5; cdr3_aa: CASSFRTNTGELFF
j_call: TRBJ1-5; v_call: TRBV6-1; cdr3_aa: CASSLFKGAGQPQHF
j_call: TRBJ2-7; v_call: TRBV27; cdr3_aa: CASSVRTLAGGTYEQYF
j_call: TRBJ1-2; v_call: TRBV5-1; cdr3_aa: CASSGFSVNYGYTF
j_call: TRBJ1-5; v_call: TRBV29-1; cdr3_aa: CSVTQGRDQPQHF
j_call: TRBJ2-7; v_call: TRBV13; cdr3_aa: CASKDWREVGEQYF
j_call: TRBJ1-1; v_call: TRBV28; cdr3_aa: CASSLRLANTEAFF
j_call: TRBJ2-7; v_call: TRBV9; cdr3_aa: CASSVFSQAGPYEQYF
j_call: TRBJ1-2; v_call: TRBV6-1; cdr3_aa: CASSEGTAHGYTF
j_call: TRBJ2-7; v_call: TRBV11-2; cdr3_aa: CASTHGQGSYEQYF
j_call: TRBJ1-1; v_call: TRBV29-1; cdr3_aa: CSGYRGKNTEAFF
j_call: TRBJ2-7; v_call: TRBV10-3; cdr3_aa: CAISGGEQGSFYEQYF
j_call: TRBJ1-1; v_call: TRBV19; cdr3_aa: CASSSGKNTEAFF
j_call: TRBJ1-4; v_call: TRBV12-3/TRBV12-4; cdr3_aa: CASSHLADRGGEKLFF
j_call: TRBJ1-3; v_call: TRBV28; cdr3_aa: CASSLTPSGTGKGKRSGNTIYF
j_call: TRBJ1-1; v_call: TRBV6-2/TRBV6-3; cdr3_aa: CASSSRGTDEAFF
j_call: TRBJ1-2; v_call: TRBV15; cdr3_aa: CATSQRQTANYGYTF
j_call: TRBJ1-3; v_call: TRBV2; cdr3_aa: CASSEPWTVTGNTIYF
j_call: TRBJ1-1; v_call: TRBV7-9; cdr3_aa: CASSLKAAEAFF
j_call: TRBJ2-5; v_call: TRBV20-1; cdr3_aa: CSASRSASGIGETQYF
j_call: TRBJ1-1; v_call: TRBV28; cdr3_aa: CASIVGAVGTEAFF
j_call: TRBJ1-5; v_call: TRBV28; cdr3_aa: CASRGQGHSNQPQHF
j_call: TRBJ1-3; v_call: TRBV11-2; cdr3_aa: CASSSSISGNTIYF
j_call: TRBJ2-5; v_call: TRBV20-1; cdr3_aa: CSASGLTAQETQYF
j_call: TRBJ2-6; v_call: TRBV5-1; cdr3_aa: CASSLKGLAGANVLTF
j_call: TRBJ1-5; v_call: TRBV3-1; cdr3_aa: CASSQVGGQGNQPQHF
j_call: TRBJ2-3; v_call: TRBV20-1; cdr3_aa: CSARDRGQESDTQYF